This T cell receptor beta chain was captured by sequencing in a study of cytomegalovirus exposure and HLA in healthy donors. Study background: Of about 390 genotyped donors, roughly 81% grouped in the Caucasian-associated ancestry cluster. Findings and limits, study-wide: A later analysis reported that several of the most significant clusters appeared to be linked to common viral pathogens, among them Epstein-Barr virus. For presence/absence analyses, sequencing depth was assumed to be roughly uniform across donors. Rare TCR sequences dominated, though some public TCRs recurred in many donors.

Germline assignment: CDR1 MGHDK and CDR2 SYGVNS. The ends lost 5 bases at V and 5 bases at J; junction bases unmatched: 1. There are 12 residues in the CDR3. Concerning this clone: Antigen specificity is unknown.

Both 60 Vbeta primers and 13 Jbeta primers went into the PCR. The protocol was immunoSEQ multiplex PCR, while the TCRdb copy is restricted to in-frame clones and leaves out a portion. The sample has under 130,000 clones, 75% seen once; the top ten hold 1% to 1.5%. This sequence was found in a man in his forties in good health and CMV-seronegative. The V gene is TRBV25-1, the J gene TRBJ2-7; 9 nucleotides line up with TRBD1. Input material: PBMCs. The CDR3 loop reads CASSTGGHEQYF. The CDR3 DNA reads TGTGCCAGCAGTACAGGGGGCCACGAGCAGTACTTC.